These 11 T cell receptor beta chains were sequenced from one sample in a study of shared clonotypes between healthy human individuals. Profiled with immunoSEQ multiplex PCR; TCRdb holds only in-frame clones, not every one. The sample holds more than 2 million clones; approximately 96% are singletons and the top ten take roughly 0.13%. Sequencing input: naive CD4+ T cells sorted from blood. Regarding subset: CD45RA+ positively selected. Every receptor here comes from a man in his late teens or twenties in good health.

This chain connects TRBV11-2 to TRBJ2-5; D gene ambiguous. Per the germline V gene, CDR1 is SGHAT and CDR2 is FQNNGV. The CDR3 extends over 14 amino acids. Between the trimmed V and J ends, which lost 2 bases and 5 bases, there was a span of 12 bases. CDR3 region: CASSLQVLGETQYF. In nucleotides, the CDR3 is TGTGCCAGCAGCTTACAGGTTTTGGGGGAGACCCAGTACTTC.

The J gene is TRBJ2-7, the V gene TRBV5-4; 9 nucleotides align to TRBD1. CDR1 is SGHNT and CDR2 is YYREEE in the germline V gene (reference sequence). The trim removed 3 bases at V and 2 bases at J, leaving 6 bases unmatched. The CDR3 sequence is 15 residues long. CDR3 sequence: CASSSGQGSTYEQYF. DNA of the CDR3: TGTGCCAGCAGCTCGGGACAGGGATCGACCTACGAGCAGTACTTC.

This chain connects TRBV5-1 to TRBJ1-5; possibly TRBD1 for D (5 bases). The CDR3 has 14 amino acids. Deletions cut 0 bases from V and 7 bases from J, with 11 bases between. Germline values: CDR1 SGHRS, CDR2 YFSETQ. The CDR3 region has the DNA TGCGCCAGCAGCTTGGAGAGGGGAGGGCAGCCCCAGCATTTT. It specifies CASSLERGGQPQHF. Looking up the rest from reference TRBV5-1 and TRBJ1-5 gives the full variable domain: KAGVTQTPRYLIKTRGQQVTLSCSPISGHRSVSWYQQTPGQGLQFLFEYFSETQRNKGNFPGRFSGRQFSNSRSEMNVSTLELGDSALYLCASSLERGGQPQHFGDGTRLSIL.

The chain couples TRBV6-1 to TRBJ2-7; 8 bases map to TRBD1. The CDR3 consists of 15 residues. The V gene's germline CDR1 is MNHNS and CDR2 SASEGT. V lost 4 bases, J lost 2 bases, and 7 bases stayed unmatched. DNA for the CDR3: TGTGCCAGCAGTGGGACAGGGAGCGGCGCCTACGAGCAGTACTTC. Translating it yields CASSGTGSGAYEQYF.

A remark on this clone: This same CDR3 is encoded by further DNA sequences in the sample. J is TRBJ1-4 and V is TRBV30; tentatively, D is TRBD1 (5 bases). Germline CDR1 reads GTSNPN; CDR2 reads SVGIG (reference sequence). CDR3 length equals 14 residues. V lost 0 bases and J lost 3, with 8 bases in between. As DNA, the CDR3 is TGTGCCTGGAGTGTCGGGGGGTCTAATGAAAAACTGTTTTTT. The encoded protein is CAWSVGGSNEKLFF. The entire variable domain, with the rest obtained from reference TRBV30 and TRBJ1-4, is as follows: SQTIHQWPATLVQPVGSPLSLECTVEGTSNPNLYWYRQAAGRGLQLLFYSVGIGQISSEVPQNLSASRPQDRQFILSSKKLLLSDSGFYLCAWSVGGSNEKLFFGSGTQLSVL.

The chain joins TRBV27 to TRBJ2-7, with 9 bases identical to TRBD1. CDR1 MNHEY and CDR2 SMNVEV come from the germline V gene (reference sequence). With 5 bases clipped from V and 6 bases from J, the junction kept 20 bases outside the gene matches. CDR3 length: 18 amino acids. The CDR3 DNA is TGTGCCAGCAGTCCCCGCCGCGCGTCCGGGACAGGGAGGAGCGAGCAGTACTTC. This translates into CASSPRRASGTGRSEQYF.

This chain connects TRBV29-1 to TRBJ1-1; weak D call: TRBD1 (5 bases). V shed 0 bases and J shed 11 bases, with 16 bases lying between them. This CDR3 has 13 amino acids. Germline V lookup: CDR1 SQVTM, CDR2 ANQGSEA. The DNA for the CDR3 is TGCAGCGTTGAAGAGGTCAGCAGGGAGGAGGCTTTCTTT. This translates into CSVEEVSREEAFF.

V and J are TRBV30 and TRBJ2-5; D possibly corresponds to TRBD2 (6 bases). The J call is doubtful: the DNA matches TRBJ2-7 better. Germline V lookup: CDR1 GTSNPN, CDR2 SVGIG (reference sequence). This CDR3 is built from 15 residues. The CDR3 protein is CAWSVQTRGSYEQYF. CDR3 bases: TGTGCCTGGAGTGTACAGACTAGGGGTTCCTACGAGCAGTACTTC.

For this clone: This CDR3 is also generated by other DNA sequences in the sample. The CDR3 sequence is CASSLQGVTEAFF. In DNA, the CDR3 is TGTGCCAGCAGCTTACAGGGGGTTACTGAAGCTTTCTTT. The rearrangement uses TRBV5-4 and TRBJ1-1; TRBD1 matches at 8 bases. The CDR3 has 13 residues. Unmatched junction bases numbered 2, after V lost 2 bases and J lost 5 bases. Germline-derived CDR1 and CDR2 are SGHNT and YYREEE (reference sequence).

This chain connects TRBV29-1 to TRBJ2-3; tentatively, D is TRBD1 or TRBD2 (5 bases each). The length of the CDR3 is 12 residues. V was pared by 6 bases and J by 1 base, with 8 bases between. Germline V gives CDR1 SQVTM, CDR2 ANQGSEA. CDR3 in DNA: TGCAGCGTGGGGGTCGGCACAGATACGCAGTATTTT. Amino acid sequence: CSVGVGTDTQYF.

The chain links TRBV5-7 to TRBJ1-2, with a possible D match to TRBD1 (5 bases). TRBV5-7 is placed among ORFs of uncertain function. Trimming cost V 3 bases and J 8 bases, with 17 bases left between them. The CDR3 runs 14 residues. CDR3 sequence reads: CASSWGPPPMGYTF. Written as DNA, the CDR3 is TGTGCCAGCAGCTGGGGCCCTCCCCCTATGGGCTACACCTTC.